This T cell receptor beta chain was identified during a study of OX40 agonist ivuxolimab in advanced cancers. Study in general: Ivuxolimab, an antibody acting as an agonist of OX40 (CD134), was used to treat patients. Regarding the study as a whole: Researchers report that CD8+ T cells had, on average, more expanded clones than CD4+. With doses of 0.1 to 3.0 mg/kg, CD4+ and CD8+ blood T cells had undergone clonal expansion by week 6.

Germline lookup yields CDR1 MNHEY and CDR2 SMNVEV (reference sequence). The CDR3 runs to 11 residues. Trimming pared 5 bases from V and 6 bases from J, leaving 7 bases between. As regards this clone: Its antigen remains unidentified.

TCRdb keeps only in-frame clones here, not all; method: immunoSEQ multiplex PCR. This repertoire shows just over 50,000 clones, 80% to 85% found once; its top ten account for 3%. This chain uses TRBV27 with TRBJ2-5; D gene uncertain. The sequences come from CD4+ or CD8+ T cells sorted from blood, collected in a trial of the OX40 agonist ivuxolimab. This TCR derives from an adult with an advanced solid tumor such as melanoma, head and neck, liver or kidney cancer. The chain's CDR3 is CASSLGQTQYF. CDR3 sequence (DNA): TGTGCCAGCAGTCTCGGACAGACCCAGTACTTC.